Shown below are 13 T cell receptor beta chains from a single sample sequenced in a study of blood T cell repertoires in COVID-19. The protocol was immunoSEQ multiplex PCR, while the TCRdb copy is restricted to in-frame clones and leaves out a portion. The sample includes approximately 150,000 clones, 80% to 90% seen only once; the top ten take over 9.5%. The specimen sequenced was peripheral blood. These receptors were taken from a man in his sixties with active or convalescent COVID-19.

The V and J genes are TRBV9 and TRBJ1-6, with 8 bases fitting TRBD1. The V segment lost 1 base and the J segment 6 bases; nucleotides outside the gene matches: 3. CDR3 size: 15 residues. The germline V gene encodes CDR1 SGDLS and CDR2 YYNGEE. This CDR3 is CASSVQQGGNSPLHF. The CDR3 nucleotides are TGTGCCAGCAGCGTACAACAGGGGGGTAATTCACCCCTCCACTTT. Full variable domain (rest looked up from reference TRBV9 and TRBJ1-6): DSGVTQTPKHLITATGQRVTLRCSPRSGDLSVYWYQQSLDQGLQFLIQYYNGEERAKGNILERFSAQQFPDLHSELNLSSLELGDSALYFCASSVQQGGNSPLHFGNGTRLTVT.

The rearrangement joins TRBV15 to TRBJ2-7; TRBD2 aligns across 7 bases. The CDR3 sequence is 14 residues long. V lost 5 bases and J lost 5; bases outside the gene matches: 9. CDR1 is LNHNV and CDR2 is YYDKDF in the germline V gene (reference sequence). The CDR3 DNA sequence: TGTGCCACCAGCGGACCCTGGGAGGGGAACGAGCAGTACTTC. This gives the protein CATSGPWEGNEQYF.

The V call is TRBV6-2 or TRBV6-3, the J call TRBJ2-7, with 8 bases lining up with TRBD1. V shed 5 bases, J shed 6 bases, and the junction held 6 bases outside the gene matches. The germline V gene has CDR1 MNHEY and CDR2 SVGEGT. CDR3 length equals 13 residues. The CDR3 DNA sequence: TGTGCCAGCAGTAAACGAGACAGGGGCGAGCAGTACTTC. Its translation: CASSKRDRGEQYF.

The chain carries TRBV2 and TRBJ2-5; 7 positions match TRBD1. There are 15 residues in the CDR3. Germline loops: CDR1 SNHLY, CDR2 FYNNEI. Trimming cost V 6 bases and J 0 bases; bases outside gene matches: 7. The CDR3 protein is CASSVDRVDQETQYF. CDR3 DNA sequence: TGTGCCAGCAGCGTCGACAGGGTTGACCAAGAGACCCAGTACTTC.

The chain joins TRBV19 to TRBJ1-2; D ambiguous. The germline V and J ends were trimmed by 5 bases and 1 base, with 5 bases remaining between them. This CDR3 has 12 residues. Germline CDR1 reads LNHDA; CDR2 reads SQIVND (reference sequence). In DNA form, the CDR3 reads TGTGCCAGTAGTGAACTTAACTATGGCTACACCTTC. It specifies CASSELNYGYTF.

The chain has TRBV2 and TRBJ2-5, with D possibly TRBD1 on 5 matching bases. This CDR3 region has 14 residues. V dropped 2 bases and J dropped 1 base, with 8 bases sitting between them. The germline V gene encodes CDR1 SNHLY and CDR2 FYNNEI. The CDR3 sequence is CASSESRVQETQYF. In DNA form, the CDR3 reads TGTGCCAGCAGTGAATCCAGGGTCCAAGAGACCCAGTACTTC.

The chain combines TRBV28 with TRBJ1-4; a weak D match, TRBD1 (6 bases). Germline values: CDR1 MDHEN, CDR2 SYDVKM. This CDR3 comprises 17 residues. V lost 3 bases and J lost 4, with 18 bases in between. The CDR3 loop is CASSLWVRGASNEKLFF. CDR3 bases: TGTGCCAGCAGTTTGTGGGTCCGGGGGGCGAGTAATGAAAAACTGTTTTTT.

The CDR3 sequence: CASSLYGERQPQHF. The CDR3 DNA follows: TGTGCCAGCAGTTTATATGGAGAGCGTCAGCCCCAGCATTTT. The rearrangement joins TRBV28 to TRBJ1-5; no reliable D call. V lost 1 base and J 6 bases, leaving 10 bases between the germline ends. Per the germline V gene, CDR1 is MDHEN and CDR2 is SYDVKM. The CDR3 runs 14 residues.

The chain recombines TRBV28 with TRBJ1-1; possibly TRBD1 for D (5 bases). In germline, CDR1 is MDHEN, CDR2 SYDVKM. V lost 5 bases and J 4 bases, leaving 14 bases between the germline ends. The CDR3 has 14 residues. The CDR3 protein is CASSLSDGGTEAFF. The CDR3 nucleotides read TGTGCCAGCAGTCTCTCCGACGGGGGCACTGAAGCTTTCTTT.

This chain connects TRBV19 to TRBJ1-5; D not certain. The length of the CDR3 is 15 residues. Germline V gene lookup returns CDR1 LNHDA and CDR2 SQIVND (reference sequence). Trimming stripped 1 base from V and 7 bases from J, with 14 bases between. CDR3 coding DNA: TGTGCCAGTAGTATAGTCGGACCCCGGGAACAGCCCCAGCATTTT. Translation: CASSIVGPREQPQHF. Supplemented by reference TRBV19 and TRBJ1-5, the full variable domain reads DGGITQSPKYLFRKEGQNVTLSCEQNLNHDAMYWYRQDPGQGLRLIYYSQIVNDFQKGDIAEGYSVSREKKESFPLTVTSAQKNPTAFYLCASSIVGPREQPQHFGDGTRLSIL.

The chain has TRBV10-3 and TRBJ1-1, with D possibly being TRBD1 (6 bases). Germline values: CDR1 ENHRY, CDR2 SYGVKD. V was clipped by 2 bases and J by 1 base, with 11 bases between them. The CDR3 runs 15 residues. The CDR3 spells CAISEGGVKNTEAFF. The CDR3 DNA reads as TGTGCCATCAGTGAGGGGGGCGTAAAGAACACTGAAGCTTTCTTT.

The chain has TRBV28 and TRBJ1-2; D is perhaps TRBD1 (5 bases). Germline CDR1 reads MDHEN; CDR2 reads SYDVKM. Trimming stripped 5 bases from V and 3 bases from J, with 13 bases between. The CDR3 runs 14 residues. The CDR3 region is CASSPRGGDYGYTF. The CDR3, as DNA: TGTGCCAGCAGTCCTCGGGGGGGGGACTATGGCTACACCTTC.

The chain joins TRBV4-1 to TRBJ2-1; D possibly corresponds to TRBD2 (6 bases). Germline CDR1 MGHRA, CDR2 YSYEKL. This CDR3 comprises 15 residues. V was clipped by 1 base and J by 6 bases, with 13 bases between them. The CDR3 is CASSQGHGSSNEQFF. The CDR3, as DNA: TGCGCCAGCAGCCAAGGACACGGGAGTTCCAATGAGCAGTTCTTC.